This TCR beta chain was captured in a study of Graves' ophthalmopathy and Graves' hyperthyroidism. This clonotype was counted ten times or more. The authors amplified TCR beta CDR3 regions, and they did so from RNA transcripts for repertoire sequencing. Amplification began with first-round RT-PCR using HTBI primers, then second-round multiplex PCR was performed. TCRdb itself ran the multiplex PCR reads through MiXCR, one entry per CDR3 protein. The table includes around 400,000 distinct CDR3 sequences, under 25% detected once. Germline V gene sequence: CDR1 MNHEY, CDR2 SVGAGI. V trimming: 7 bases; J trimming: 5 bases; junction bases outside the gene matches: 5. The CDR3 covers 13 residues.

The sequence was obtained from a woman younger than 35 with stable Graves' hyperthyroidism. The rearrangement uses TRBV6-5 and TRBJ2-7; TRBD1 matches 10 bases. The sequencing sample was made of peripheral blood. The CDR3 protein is CASKRDRGHEQYF. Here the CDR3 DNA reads TGTGCCAGCAAAAGGGACAGGGGACACGAGCAGTACTTC.